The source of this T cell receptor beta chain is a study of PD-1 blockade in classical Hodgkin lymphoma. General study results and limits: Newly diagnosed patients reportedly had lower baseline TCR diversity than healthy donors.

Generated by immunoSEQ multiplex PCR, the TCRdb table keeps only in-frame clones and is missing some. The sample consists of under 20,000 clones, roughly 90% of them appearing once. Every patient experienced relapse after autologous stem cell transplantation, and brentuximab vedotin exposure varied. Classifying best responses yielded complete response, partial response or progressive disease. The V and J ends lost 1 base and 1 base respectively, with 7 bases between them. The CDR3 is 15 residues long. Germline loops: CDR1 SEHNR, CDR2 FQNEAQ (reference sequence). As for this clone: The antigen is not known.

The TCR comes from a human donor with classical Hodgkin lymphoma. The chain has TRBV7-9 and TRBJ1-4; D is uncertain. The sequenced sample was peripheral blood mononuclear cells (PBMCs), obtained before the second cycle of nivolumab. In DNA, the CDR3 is TGTGCCAGCAGCTTAGATCACGTAACTAATGAAAAACTGTTTTTT. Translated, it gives CASSLDHVTNEKLFF.